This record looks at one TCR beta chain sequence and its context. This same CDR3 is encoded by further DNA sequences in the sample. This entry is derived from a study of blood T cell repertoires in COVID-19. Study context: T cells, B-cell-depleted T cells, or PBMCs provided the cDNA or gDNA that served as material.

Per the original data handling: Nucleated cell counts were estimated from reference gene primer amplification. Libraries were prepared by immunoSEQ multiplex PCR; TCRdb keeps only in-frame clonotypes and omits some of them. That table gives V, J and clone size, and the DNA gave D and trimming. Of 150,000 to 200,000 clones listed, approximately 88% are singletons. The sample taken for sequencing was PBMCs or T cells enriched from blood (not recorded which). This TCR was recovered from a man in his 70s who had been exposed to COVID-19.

CDR3: CASSSYSNQPQHF. CDR3 bases: TGTGCCAGTAGTAGCTATAGCAATCAGCCCCAGCATTTT. The chain couples TRBV7-9 to TRBJ1-5; D is ambiguous. Germline V gene data show CDR1 as SEHNR and CDR2 as FQNEAQ (reference sequence). The CDR3 loop spans 13 amino acids. The V gene lost 9 bases and the J gene lost 0 bases, with 9 bases spanning the gap.